What follows is one T cell receptor (beta chain) and its context. Its antigen remains unknown. The junction and the germline gene differ at one end; a read error may be behind it. The data were taken from a study of esophageal squamous cell carcinoma under preoperative chemotherapy. Background on the study: TCR repertoires were profiled from both peripheral blood T cells and tumor-infiltrating lymphocytes. Study findings and constraints: After paclitaxel-nedaplatin, abundant clones were more likely to contract than amplify.

As to time point: before preoperative PTX-NDP chemotherapy. Patients received paclitaxel-nedaplatin as preoperative chemotherapy before surgery. The CDR3 has 15 amino acids. Germline V lookup: CDR1 MNHNS, CDR2 SASEGT. TCRdb itself ran the PCR reads through MiXCR, one entry per CDR3 protein. The repertoire holds over 14,000 distinct CDR3 sequences, with 60% as singletons. The biological material was taken from a patient given preoperative chemotherapy. The rearrangement uses TRBV6-1 and TRBJ1-6; no clear D gene. This TCR was recovered from a human donor with esophageal squamous cell carcinoma. The donor label of this sample is uncertain. The DNA of the CDR3 is TGTGCCAGCAGTGAAACTAGCGGGAGATGGTACGAGCAGTACTTT. Translated: CASSETSGRWYEQYF.